A single TCR beta chain is shown here with its context. Its antigen is unknown. Each CDR3 protein gets one entry in TCRdb, which reprocessed the 5' RACE reads and gives no DNA. The table lists 140,000 or so distinct CDR3 sequences. This specimen belongs to a study of T cells expressing NK-cell markers. In the study overall: Sorted CD3+CD56+NKG2C+, CD3+CD56+NKG2C- and CD3+CD56-NKG2C+ T cells supplied TCR beta repertoires.

Study-level results: The same clonotypes also predominated in the CD3+CD56-NKG2C+ fraction of a handful of donors.

This sequence was found in a man between 18 and 35 years old in good health. Material for sequencing was blood T cells: a sorted CD56 or NKG2C T cell subset, CD4+ or CD8+ T cells, or bulk PBMC T cells (not recorded which).

The CDR3 sequence: CASSLSIAFGDTQYF. The V and J genes are TRBV27 and TRBJ2-3. The CDR3 sequence is 15 residues long. Germline lookup yields CDR1 MNHEY and CDR2 SMNVEV (reference sequence).